These T cell receptor beta chains were read from a single sample in a study of cytomegalovirus exposure and HLA in healthy donors. The table came from immunoSEQ multiplex PCR; TCRdb's copy has only in-frame clones and leaves some out. The repertoire consists of roughly 120,000 clones, with roughly three quarters occurring once and the leading ten covering 3.5% to 4.5%. Sequencing was carried out using PBMCs. These receptors all come from a man aged 30 to 45 in good health and CMV-seropositive. The CDR3 runs from the conserved cysteine through the conserved F or W. D genes are given only for firm matches. Only part of the rows carry a size: once, few, many, or a class if the clone is expanded.

clone_size: few
d_call: NA
j_call: TRBJ2-5
v_call: TRBV4-2
cdr3_aa: CASSRGLGAGETQYF
cdr3_nt: TGTGCCAGCAGCCGAGGACTGGGGGCTGGAGAGACCCAGTACTTC

clone_size: NA
d_call: TRBD1
j_call: TRBJ2-7
v_call: TRBV19
cdr3_aa: CASSKRAGTGQKQYF
cdr3_nt: TGTGCCAGTAGTAAAAGGGCCGGGACAGGCCAAAAGCAGTACTTC

clone_size: NA
d_call: NA
j_call: TRBJ1-4
v_call: TRBV19
cdr3_aa: CASTQRGGEKLFF
cdr3_nt: TGTGCCAGTACCCAGCGGGGGGGGGAAAAACTGTTTTTT

clone_size: NA
d_call: NA
j_call: TRBJ2-5
v_call: TRBV25-1
cdr3_aa: CASSGLRGAFLQETQYF
cdr3_nt: TGTGCCAGCAGTGGGCTACGGGGGGCATTCCTACAAGAGACCCAGTACTTC

clone_size: NA
d_call: NA
j_call: TRBJ2-1
v_call: TRBV7-3
cdr3_aa: CASSLAGTEQFF
cdr3_nt: TGTGCCAGCAGCTTAGCCGGGACAGAGCAGTTCTTC

clone_size: NA
d_call: TRBD1
j_call: TRBJ1-5
v_call: TRBV7-9
cdr3_aa: CSSSSPGTGGAGLVEPQHF
cdr3_nt: TGTTCCAGCAGTAGCCCCGGGACAGGGGGCGCGGGTCTGGTTGAGCCCCAGCATTTT

clone_size: NA
d_call: NA
j_call: TRBJ1-2
v_call: TRBV5-6
cdr3_aa: CASRPPTEPRGYTF
cdr3_nt: TGTGCCAGCAGACCCCCGACGGAGCCACGTGGCTACACCTTC

clone_size: NA
d_call: TRBD1
j_call: TRBJ1-1
v_call: TRBV30
cdr3_aa: CAWSVGEGQRAFF
cdr3_nt: TGTGCCTGGAGTGTAGGAGAGGGACAGCGGGCTTTCTTT

clone_size: NA
d_call: TRBD2
j_call: TRBJ2-7
v_call: TRBV5-1
cdr3_aa: CASSLAVAGGSYEQYF
cdr3_nt: TGCGCCAGCAGCTTGGCCGTAGCGGGGGGATCCTACGAGCAGTACTTC

clone_size: NA
d_call: TRBD1
j_call: TRBJ2-3
v_call: TRBV5-8
cdr3_aa: CASSLMTGVTDTQYF
cdr3_nt: TGTGCCAGCAGCCTAATGACAGGGGTCACAGATACGCAGTATTTT

clone_size: NA
d_call: TRBD1
j_call: TRBJ2-3
v_call: TRBV6-5
cdr3_aa: CASTPGQSTDTQYF
cdr3_nt: TGTGCCAGCACCCCGGGACAGAGCACAGATACGCAGTATTTT

clone_size: NA
d_call: TRBD1
j_call: TRBJ1-1
v_call: TRBV6-6
cdr3_aa: CASSWTGVMNTEAFF
cdr3_nt: TGTGCCAGCAGTTGGACAGGGGTTATGAACACTGAAGCTTTCTTT

clone_size: NA
d_call: TRBD1
j_call: TRBJ1-2
v_call: TRBV12-5
cdr3_aa: CASGTGGYDYGYTF
cdr3_nt: TGTGCTAGTGGAACAGGGGGCTACGACTATGGCTACACCTTC

clone_size: NA
d_call: NA
j_call: TRBJ2-5
v_call: TRBV10-3
cdr3_aa: CAISDRGARETQYF
cdr3_nt: TGTGCCATCAGTGATCGGGGGGCCAGGGAGACCCAGTACTTC

clone_size: NA
d_call: TRBD1
j_call: TRBJ1-1
v_call: TRBV19
cdr3_aa: CASSTGGPLNTEAFF
cdr3_nt: TGTGCCAGTAGTACAGGGGGCCCCCTGAACACTGAAGCTTTCTTT

clone_size: NA
d_call: TRBD1
j_call: TRBJ1-1
v_call: TRBV18
cdr3_aa: CASSPWDRAGTEAFF
cdr3_nt: TGTGCCAGCTCACCGTGGGACAGGGCGGGCACTGAAGCTTTCTTT

clone_size: NA
d_call: TRBD1
j_call: TRBJ1-1
v_call: TRBV19
cdr3_aa: CASSAGQGEAFF
cdr3_nt: TGTGCCAGTAGTGCGGGACAGGGTGAAGCTTTCTTT

clone_size: NA
d_call: NA
j_call: TRBJ2-2
v_call: TRBV14
cdr3_aa: CASSPWNTGELFF
cdr3_nt: TGTGCCAGCAGCCCCTGGAACACCGGGGAGCTGTTTTTT

clone_size: NA
d_call: TRBD2
j_call: TRBJ2-2
v_call: TRBV4-2
cdr3_aa: CASSQGSLRGGGAGELFF
cdr3_nt: TGTGCCAGCAGCCAAGGGTCACTGCGCGGGGGTGGGGCCGGGGAGCTGTTTTTT

clone_size: NA
d_call: NA
j_call: TRBJ1-1
v_call: TRBV5-1
cdr3_aa: CASSRQGLNTEAFF
cdr3_nt: TGCGCCAGCAGCCGTCAGGGCTTGAACACTGAAGCTTTCTTT

clone_size: NA
d_call: NA
j_call: TRBJ1-5
v_call: TRBV27
cdr3_aa: CASSPPKLPGPQPQHF
cdr3_nt: TGTGCCAGCAGTCCCCCGAAACTCCCAGGGCCTCAGCCCCAGCATTTT

clone_size: NA
d_call: NA
j_call: TRBJ2-7
v_call: TRBV4-3
cdr3_aa: CASSQHRSPSYEQYF
cdr3_nt: TGCGCCAGCAGCCAGCACAGGTCCCCATCCTACGAGCAGTACTTC

clone_size: NA
d_call: NA
j_call: TRBJ2-6
v_call: TRBV5-1
cdr3_aa: CASSQSPGANGLTF
cdr3_nt: TGCGCCAGCAGCCAATCCCCTGGGGCCAACGGCCTGACTTTC